The rows below give T cell receptor beta chains drawn from one sample of a study of control samples from healthy donors and cancer patients. Assay used: immunoSEQ multiplex PCR; TCRdb lists only in-frame clones, some missing. The repertoire holds some 190,000 clones, 90% to 95% seen once, with over 1.5% in the top ten. What was sequenced was blood. Every receptor here comes from a man aged 30 to 39 in good health. Each CDR3 is given with its conserved first and last residue. D genes are given only for firm matches. Some rows have no size entry. The others give once, few or many, or a class for an expanded clone.

J gene	V gene	D gene	CDR3 length	clone size	CDR3 protein	CDR3 DNA
TRBJ2-6	TRBV9	NA	17	NA	CASSGHRVGTGANVLTF	TGTGCCAGCAGCGGGCACAGGGTGGGGACTGGGGCCAACGTCCTGACTTTC
TRBJ2-7	TRBV9	TRBD1	15	NA	CASSLEGTGGYEQYF	TGTGCCAGCAGCTTAGAAGGGACAGGGGGCTACGAGCAGTACTTC
TRBJ1-6	TRBV6-5	NA	13	NA	CASSYSIASPLHF	TGTGCCAGCAGTTACTCGATTGCTTCACCCCTCCACTTT
TRBJ1-1	TRBV4-1	NA	16	NA	CASSQEGFEEGGEAFF	TGCGCCAGCAGCCAAGAGGGGTTTGAGGAAGGGGGAGAAGCTTTCTTT
TRBJ1-1	TRBV5-1	NA	15	NA	CASSPIRQASQKAFF	TGCGCCAGCAGCCCCATTCGACAGGCTTCTCAAAAAGCTTTCTTT
TRBJ1-6	TRBV30	NA	17	NA	CAWSVRGRSSYNSPLHF	TGTGCCTGGAGTGTACGTGGCAGGAGCTCCTATAATTCACCCCTCCACTTT
TRBJ1-3	TRBV2	TRBD1	14	NA	CASSKDRGVNTIYF	TGTGCCAGCAGTAAGGACAGGGGAGTAAACACCATATATTTT
TRBJ1-2	TRBV3-1/TRBV3-2	TRBD1	17	NA	CASSQDRRGQGNYGYTF	TGTGCCAGCAGCCAAGATCGTCGGGGACAGGGGAACTATGGCTACACCTTC
TRBJ2-3	TRBV5-1	NA	12	NA	CASLGTGDTQYF	TGCGCCAGCCTTGGGACTGGGGATACGCAGTATTTT
TRBJ1-4	TRBV21-1	NA	19	NA	CASSTDAGQGRSTNEKLFF	TGTGCCAGCAGCACCGACGCGGGACAGGGAAGGTCAACTAATGAAAAACTGTTTTTT
TRBJ2-3	TRBV5-1	NA	13	NA	CASSLEGTDTQYF	TGCGCCAGCAGCTTGGAAGGCACAGATACGCAGTATTTT
TRBJ2-1	TRBV6-5	TRBD1	13	NA	CASSYFRTGLEFF	TGTGCCAGCAGTTACTTCAGGACAGGGTTGGAGTTCTTC
TRBJ1-4	TRBV29-1	TRBD1	13	NA	CSVFVGGGEKLFF	TGCAGCGTTTTTGTAGGGGGCGGCGAAAAACTGTTTTTT
TRBJ2-6	TRBV9	TRBD2	16	NA	CASTKSGVDGANVLTF	TGTGCCAGCACCAAGAGCGGGGTGGATGGGGCCAACGTCCTGACTTTC
TRBJ2-1	TRBV7-9	NA	13	NA	CASSSEWGDEQFF	TGTGCCAGCAGCTCGGAGTGGGGTGATGAGCAGTTCTTC
TRBJ1-2	TRBV7-9	NA	14	NA	CASSHKTVLNGYTF	TGTGCCAGCAGCCATAAAACGGTGCTAAATGGCTACACCTTC
TRBJ1-1	TRBV5-1	NA	16	NA	CASSLVGVALNTEAFF	TGCGCCAGCAGCTTAGTAGGGGTGGCCTTGAACACTGAAGCTTTCTTT
TRBJ2-1	TRBV4-1	NA	14	NA	CASSQGAEGGEQFF	TGCGCCAGCAGCCAAGGGGCAGAGGGGGGTGAGCAGTTCTTC
TRBJ2-3	TRBV11-3	TRBD2	16	once	CASSRGTSGSTDTQYF	TGTGCCAGCAGCCGAGGGACTAGCGGGAGCACAGATACGCAGTATTTT
TRBJ2-7	TRBV6-6	NA	16	few	CASSYSVQGQNYEQYF	TGTGCCAGCAGTTACTCCGTTCAGGGACAAAACTACGAGCAGTACTTC
TRBJ1-1	TRBV6-5	NA	14	once	CASSYGLLNTEAFF	TGTGCCAGCAGTTACGGTCTGCTGAACACTGAAGCTTTCTTT
TRBJ2-4	TRBV21-1	NA	13	NA	CASSKDSVNIQYF	TGTGCCAGCAGCAAGGACTCAGTAAACATTCAGTACTTC
TRBJ2-2	TRBV5-1	TRBD1	13	NA	CASSRQGIGELFF	TGCGCCAGCAGTCGACAGGGGATAGGGGAGCTGTTTTTT
TRBJ2-7	TRBV14	NA	15	NA	CASSLGHRRGYEQYF	TGTGCCAGCAGCCTCGGACACAGGAGGGGCTACGAGCAGTACTTC
TRBJ1-1	TRBV5-5	NA	14	NA	CASSRPDRGTEAFF	TGTGCCAGCAGCCGACCCGATAGGGGAACTGAAGCTTTCTTT
TRBJ1-4	TRBV2	TRBD1	15	NA	CASSATGGTNEKLFF	TGTGCCAGCAGTGCTACAGGGGGAACTAATGAAAAACTGTTTTTT
TRBJ2-7	TRBV7-3	TRBD1	14	NA	CASRSQGLINEQYF	TGTGCCAGCAGGTCACAGGGGTTAATCAACGAGCAGTACTTC
TRBJ2-3	TRBV9	TRBD1	17	NA	CASSAVPGQGLIEGQYF	TGTGCCAGCAGCGCAGTCCCGGGACAGGGGCTCATCGAGGGGCAGTATTTT
TRBJ2-1	TRBV27	NA	13	once	CASSRDWGNEQFF	TGTGCCAGCAGTCGGGATTGGGGCAATGAGCAGTTCTTC
TRBJ1-2	TRBV9	NA	15	NA	CASSPRTGLDYGYTF	TGTGCCAGCAGCCCACGAACAGGTCTAGACTATGGCTACACCTTC
TRBJ2-3	TRBV7-9	NA	14	NA	CASSLVGAADTQYF	TGTGCCAGCAGCTTAGTAGGTGCGGCAGATACGCAGTATTTT
TRBJ2-3	TRBV7-2	NA	15	NA	CASSLVGGSTDTQYF	TGTGCCAGCAGCTTAGTGGGCGGTAGCACAGATACGCAGTATTTT
TRBJ1-2	TRBV2	NA	14	NA	CASSEATYSRGYTF	TGTGCCAGCAGTGAAGCGACCTACTCTAGAGGCTACACCTTC
TRBJ2-3	TRBV5-1	TRBD2	16	NA	CASSPRTSGGKDTQYF	TGCGCCAGCAGCCCAAGGACTAGCGGGGGGAAAGATACGCAGTATTTT
TRBJ1-6	TRBV4-2	NA	14	NA	CASSQEIRNSPLHF	TGTGCCAGCAGCCAAGAGATCAGAAATTCACCCCTCCACTTT
TRBJ1-1	TRBV6-1	TRBD1	18	NA	CASSALHVRGLEGTEAFF	TGTGCCAGCAGTGCCCTCCACGTCAGGGGGCTTGAGGGCACTGAAGCTTTCTTT
TRBJ2-1	TRBV30	NA	13	NA	CAWSGRGYNEQFF	TGTGCCTGGAGTGGGAGGGGATACAATGAGCAGTTCTTC
TRBJ1-1	TRBV4-2	TRBD1	15	NA	CASSQTDREATEAFF	TGTGCCAGCAGCCAGACGGACAGGGAAGCGACTGAAGCTTTCTTT
TRBJ2-4	TRBV5-4	NA	14	once	CASSLGGAKNIQYF	TGTGCCAGCAGCTTGGGGGGAGCCAAAAACATTCAGTACTTC
TRBJ1-6	TRBV18	TRBD1	16	NA	CASSPRTDRGNSPLHF	TGTGCCAGCTCACCGCGAACGGACAGGGGTAATTCACCCCTCCACTTT
TRBJ2-7	TRBV2	NA	16	NA	CASTATQARATVEQYF	TGTGCCAGCACCGCTACGCAGGCGCGGGCAACTGTCGAGCAGTACTTC
TRBJ2-2	TRBV12-5	NA	17	NA	CASGLVSGGTNTGELFF	TGTGCTAGTGGTTTGGTCTCAGGGGGGACGAACACCGGGGAGCTGTTTTTT
TRBJ2-7	TRBV2	TRBD1	15	NA	CASSAPRTGYSEQYF	TGTGCCAGCAGTGCCCCCCGGACAGGGTACTCCGAGCAGTACTTC
TRBJ2-2	TRBV4-1	NA	15	NA	CASSQGLVGTGELFF	TGCGCCAGCAGCCAAGGACTAGTTGGGACCGGGGAGCTGTTTTTT
TRBJ1-1	TRBV5-6	NA	13	NA	CASSEALNTEAFF	TGTGCCAGTTCTGAGGCGTTGAACACTGAAGCTTTCTTT
TRBJ1-5	TRBV28	NA	15	NA	CASSSSGSPNQPQHF	TGTGCCAGCAGTTCATCAGGGTCACCTAATCAGCCCCAGCATTTT
TRBJ2-1	TRBV5-6	NA	12	NA	CASSGAYNEQFF	TGTGCCAGCAGCGGGGCTTACAATGAGCAGTTCTTC
TRBJ1-4	TRBV7-9	NA	13	NA	CASTRPGNEKLFF	TGTGCCAGCACCCGTCCAGGGAATGAAAAACTGTTTTTT
TRBJ2-3	TRBV10-1	NA	13	NA	CASAGRTTDTQYF	TGCGCCAGCGCGGGGCGAACCACAGATACGCAGTATTTT
TRBJ1-1	TRBV28	TRBD1	14	NA	CASSKQGARGKAFF	TGTGCCAGCAGCAAACAGGGGGCTCGAGGCAAAGCTTTCTTT
TRBJ1-5	TRBV6-5	NA	15	NA	CASSYSTKGNQPQHF	TGTGCCAGCAGTTACTCGACAAAGGGAAATCAGCCCCAGCATTTT
TRBJ2-1	TRBV18	TRBD2	15	NA	CASSAASGANNEQFF	TGTGCCAGCTCAGCCGCTAGCGGGGCCAACAATGAGCAGTTCTTC
TRBJ1-2	TRBV30	NA	15	NA	CAWTRSTGHVGGYTF	TGTGCCTGGACCAGATCGACGGGACATGTCGGTGGCTACACCTTC
TRBJ1-6	TRBV6-1	NA	13	NA	CASSPTQNSPLHF	TGTGCCAGCAGTCCGACACAGAATTCACCCCTCCACTTT
TRBJ1-1	TRBV19	NA	11	NA	CASSPGPEAFF	TGTGCCAGTAGTCCAGGACCTGAAGCTTTCTTT
TRBJ1-1	TRBV18	NA	15	NA	CASSPNPGGGTEAFF	TGTGCCAGCTCACCAAATCCGGGGGGTGGCACTGAAGCTTTCTTT